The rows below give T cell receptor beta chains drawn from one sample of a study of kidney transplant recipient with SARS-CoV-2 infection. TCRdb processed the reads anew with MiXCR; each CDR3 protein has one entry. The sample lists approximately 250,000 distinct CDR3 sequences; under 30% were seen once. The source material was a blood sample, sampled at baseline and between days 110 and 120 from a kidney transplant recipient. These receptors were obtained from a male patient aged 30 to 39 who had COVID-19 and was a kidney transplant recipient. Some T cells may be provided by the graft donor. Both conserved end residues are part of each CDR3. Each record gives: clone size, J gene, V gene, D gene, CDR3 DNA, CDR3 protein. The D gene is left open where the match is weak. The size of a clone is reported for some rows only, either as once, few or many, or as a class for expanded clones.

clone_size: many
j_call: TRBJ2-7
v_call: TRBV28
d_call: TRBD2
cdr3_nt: TGTGCCAGCAGTTTTGGACTAGCGGGTGCCTACGAGCAGTACTTC
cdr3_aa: CASSFGLAGAYEQYF

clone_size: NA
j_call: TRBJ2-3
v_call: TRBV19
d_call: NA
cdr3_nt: TGTGCCAGTAGTATAAGACGGGAGACAGATACGCAGTATTTT
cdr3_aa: CASSIRRETDTQYF

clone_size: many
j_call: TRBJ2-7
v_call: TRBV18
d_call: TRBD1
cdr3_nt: TGTGCCAGCTCACTGGACAGGCCGCTCTACGAGCAGTACTTC
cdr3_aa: CASSLDRPLYEQYF

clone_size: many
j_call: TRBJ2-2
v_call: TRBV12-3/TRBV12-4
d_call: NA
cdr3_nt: TGTGCCAGCAGTTTCAAGGGTGCGAACACCGGGGAGCTGTTTTTT
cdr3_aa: CASSFKGANTGELFF

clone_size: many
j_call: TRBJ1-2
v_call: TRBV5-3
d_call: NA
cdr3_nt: TGTGCCAGATCCAGTTCAGTGGTGAGAAAGACCTATGGCTACACCTTC
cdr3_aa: CARSSSVVRKTYGYTF

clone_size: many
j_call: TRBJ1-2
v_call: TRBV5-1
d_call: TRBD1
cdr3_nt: TGCGCCAGCAGCCCGACAGGGCCCGGAGACTATGGCTACACCTTC
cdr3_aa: CASSPTGPGDYGYTF

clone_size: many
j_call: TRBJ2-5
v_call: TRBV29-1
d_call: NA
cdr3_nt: TGCAGCGTTCGGGGCGTTGAGACCCAGTACTTC
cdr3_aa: CSVRGVETQYF

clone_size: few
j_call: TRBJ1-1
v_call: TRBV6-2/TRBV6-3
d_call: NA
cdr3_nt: TGTGCCACCCGGGACGCGACTGAAGCTTTCTTT
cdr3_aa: CATRDATEAFF

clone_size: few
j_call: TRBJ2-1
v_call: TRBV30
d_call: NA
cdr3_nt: TGTGCCTGGAGTGGGATGTTGTCAAGGAGCTCCTACAATGAGCAGTTCTTC
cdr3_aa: CAWSGMLSRSSYNEQFF

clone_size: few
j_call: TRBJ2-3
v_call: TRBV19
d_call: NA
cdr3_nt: TGTGCCAGTAGTCTATCTCTGGACACAGATACGCAGTATTTT
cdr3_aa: CASSLSLDTDTQYF

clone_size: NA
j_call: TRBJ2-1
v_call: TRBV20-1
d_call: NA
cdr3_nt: TGCAGTGCAACTGACAGAATTGGAGATGAGCAGTTCTTC
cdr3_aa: CSATDRIGDEQFF

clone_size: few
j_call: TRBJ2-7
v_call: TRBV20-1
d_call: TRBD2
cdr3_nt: TGCAGTGCTAGGGGCACTAGCGGGAGGGCCTATCGGTACGAGCAGTACTTC
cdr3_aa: CSARGTSGRAYRYEQYF

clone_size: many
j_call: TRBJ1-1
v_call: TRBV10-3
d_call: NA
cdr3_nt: TGTGCCATCAGCTTGGGGGGCATGAACACTGAAGCTTTCTTT
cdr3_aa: CAISLGGMNTEAFF

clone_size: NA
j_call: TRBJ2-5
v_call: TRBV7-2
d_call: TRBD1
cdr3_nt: TGTGCCAGCAGCTTCGGGACAGGGGGCTTGAAAGGTCAAGAGACCCAGTACTTC
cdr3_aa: CASSFGTGGLKGQETQYF

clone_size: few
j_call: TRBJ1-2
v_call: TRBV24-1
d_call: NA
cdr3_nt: TGTGCCACCAGTCTGAATTATAGTACCAGAAAGACCTATGGCTACACCTTC
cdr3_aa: CATSLNYSTRKTYGYTF

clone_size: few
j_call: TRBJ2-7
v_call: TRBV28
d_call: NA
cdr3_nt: TGTGCCAGCAGTCTAAGGACCGGGGTTTGGGAGCAGTACTTC
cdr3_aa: CASSLRTGVWEQYF

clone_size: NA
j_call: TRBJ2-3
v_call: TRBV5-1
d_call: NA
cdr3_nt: TGCGCCAGCAGGGAGAATGGCGGGGAAGATACGCAGTATTTT
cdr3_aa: CASRENGGEDTQYF

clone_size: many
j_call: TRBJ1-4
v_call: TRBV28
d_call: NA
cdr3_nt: TGTGCCAGCAGTTTATCAGGGTATAATGAAAAACTGTTTTTT
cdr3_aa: CASSLSGYNEKLFF

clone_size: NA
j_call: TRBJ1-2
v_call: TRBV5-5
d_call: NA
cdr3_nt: TGTGCCAGCAGCCCCGGGACGGGGTCGGGCTATGGCTACACCTTC
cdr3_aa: CASSPGTGSGYGYTF

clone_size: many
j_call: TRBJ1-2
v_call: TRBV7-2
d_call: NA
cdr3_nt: TGTGCCAGCAGCGGCTGCAACAGAGACGGAAAGACCTATGGCTACACCTTC
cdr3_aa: CASSGCNRDGKTYGYTF

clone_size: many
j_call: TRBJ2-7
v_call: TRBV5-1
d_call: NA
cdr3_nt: TGCGCCAGCAGCTTGGCCGAGGGTAACTACGAGCAGTACTTC
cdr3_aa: CASSLAEGNYEQYF

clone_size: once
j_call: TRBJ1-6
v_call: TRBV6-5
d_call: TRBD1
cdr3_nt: TGTGCCAGCAGTTACTCGGGACAGTATAATTCACCCCCCCACTTT
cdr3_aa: CASSYSGQYNSPPHF

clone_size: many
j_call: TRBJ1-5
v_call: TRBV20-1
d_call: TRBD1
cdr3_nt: TGCAGTGCGAGAGGGGGACAGATCAATCAGCCCCAGCATTTT
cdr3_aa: CSARGGQINQPQHF

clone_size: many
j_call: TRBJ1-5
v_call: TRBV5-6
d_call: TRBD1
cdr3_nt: TGTGCCAGCAGCTTGAAAACAGGGGTATTGCATTTT
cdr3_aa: CASSLKTGVLHF

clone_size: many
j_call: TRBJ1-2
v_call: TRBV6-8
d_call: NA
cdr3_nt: TGTGCCAGCAGTATCCCGGCACGCTCTAGAAAGACCTATGGCTACACCTTC
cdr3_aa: CASSIPARSRKTYGYTF

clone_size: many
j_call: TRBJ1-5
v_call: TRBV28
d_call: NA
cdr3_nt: TGTGCCAGCAGCATCACTCAGGGGAGCAATCAGCCCCAGCATTTT
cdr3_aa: CASSITQGSNQPQHF

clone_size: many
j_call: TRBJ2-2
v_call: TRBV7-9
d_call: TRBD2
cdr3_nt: TGTGCCAGCAGAAAAAGCGGGAGGAATGCCGGGGAGCTGTTTTTT
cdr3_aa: CASRKSGRNAGELFF

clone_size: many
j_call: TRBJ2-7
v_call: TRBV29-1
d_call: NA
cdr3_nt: TGCAGCGTTGCCCCCCCGGGTAGGGAGCAGTACTTC
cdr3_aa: CSVAPPGREQYF

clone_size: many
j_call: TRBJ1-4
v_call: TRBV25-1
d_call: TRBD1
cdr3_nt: TGTGCCAGCAGTGGGGGACAGCATAATGAAAAACTGTTTTTT
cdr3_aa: CASSGGQHNEKLFF

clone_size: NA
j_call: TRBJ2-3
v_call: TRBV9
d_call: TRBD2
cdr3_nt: TGTGCCAGCAGCGAAAGCGGGAGGGGAACAGATACGCAGTATTTT
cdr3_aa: CASSESGRGTDTQYF

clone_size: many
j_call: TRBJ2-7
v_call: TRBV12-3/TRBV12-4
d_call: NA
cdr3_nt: TGTGCCAGCAGTTTAACGGCAGGGAATGCCTACGAGCAGTACTTC
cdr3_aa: CASSLTAGNAYEQYF

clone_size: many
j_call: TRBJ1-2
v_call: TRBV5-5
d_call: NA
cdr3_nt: TGTGCCAGCCACAAAGTTGTCTCGCGAAAGACCTATGGCTACACCTTC
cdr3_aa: CASHKVVSRKTYGYTF

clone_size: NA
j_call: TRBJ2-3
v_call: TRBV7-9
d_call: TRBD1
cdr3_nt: TGTGCCAGCAGCAGCCGGACAGGGGGTCGAGATACGCAGTATTTT
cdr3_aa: CASSSRTGGRDTQYF

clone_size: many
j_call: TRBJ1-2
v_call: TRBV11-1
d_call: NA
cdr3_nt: TGTGCCAGCAGCGGTTCGCGTAAGGCTGGAAAGACCTATGGCTACACCTTC
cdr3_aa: CASSGSRKAGKTYGYTF

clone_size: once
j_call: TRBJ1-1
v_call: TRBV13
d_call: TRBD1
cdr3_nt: TGTGCCAGCATCGACAGGGGAGGGACTGAAGCTTTCTTT
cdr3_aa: CASIDRGGTEAFF

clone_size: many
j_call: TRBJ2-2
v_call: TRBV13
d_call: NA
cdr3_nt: TGTGCCAGCGGGGGAAACACCGGGGAGCTGTTTTTT
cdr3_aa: CASGGNTGELFF

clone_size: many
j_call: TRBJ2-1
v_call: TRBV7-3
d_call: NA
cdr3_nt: TGTGCCAGCAGCTTAAATACCAATGAGCAGTTCTTC
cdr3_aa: CASSLNTNEQFF

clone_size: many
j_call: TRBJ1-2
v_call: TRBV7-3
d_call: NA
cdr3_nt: TGTGCCAGCAGCTACGGAGGGGCCTATGGCTACACCTTC
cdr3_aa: CASSYGGAYGYTF

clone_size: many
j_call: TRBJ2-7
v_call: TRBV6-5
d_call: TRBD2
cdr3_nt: TGTGCCAGCAGTTACAGCGGGAGGGGTAACGAGCAGTACTTC
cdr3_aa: CASSYSGRGNEQYF

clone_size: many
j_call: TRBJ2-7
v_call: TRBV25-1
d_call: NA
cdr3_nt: TGTGCCAGCAGTGAATTAGAGATATACGAGCAGTACTTC
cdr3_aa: CASSELEIYEQYF

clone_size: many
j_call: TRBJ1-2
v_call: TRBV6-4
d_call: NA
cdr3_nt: TGTGCCAGCAGTCTTACCATCTCACACGGAAAGACCTATGGCTACACCTTC
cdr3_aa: CASSLTISHGKTYGYTF

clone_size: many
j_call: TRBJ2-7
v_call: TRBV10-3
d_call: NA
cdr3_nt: TGTGCCATCGGGCTCACCGACGAGCAGTACTTC
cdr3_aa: CAIGLTDEQYF

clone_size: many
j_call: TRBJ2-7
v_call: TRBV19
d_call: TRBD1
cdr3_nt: TGTGCCAGTAGTGCAACCGGGACAGGGGTTTACGAGCAGTACTTC
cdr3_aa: CASSATGTGVYEQYF

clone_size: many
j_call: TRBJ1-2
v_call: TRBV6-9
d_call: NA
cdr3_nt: TGTGCCAGCAGTGCGGCTCGGCCTTACGGAAAGACCTATGGCTACACCTTC
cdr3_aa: CASSAARPYGKTYGYTF

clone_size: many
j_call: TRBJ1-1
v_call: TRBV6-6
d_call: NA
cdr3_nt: TGTGCCAGCAGTGGTACGGATGGCACTGAAGCTTTCTTT
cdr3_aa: CASSGTDGTEAFF

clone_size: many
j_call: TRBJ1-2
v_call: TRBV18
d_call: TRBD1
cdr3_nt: TGTGCCAGCTCTGACAGGGGGTCTAACTATGGCTACACCTTC
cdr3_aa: CASSDRGSNYGYTF

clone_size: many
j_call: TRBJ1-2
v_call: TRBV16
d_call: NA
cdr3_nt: TGTGCCAGCAGCCACGTACAAAACTATGGCTACACCTTC
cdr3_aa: CASSHVQNYGYTF

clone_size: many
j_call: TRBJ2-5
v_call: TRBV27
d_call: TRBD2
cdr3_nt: TGTGCCAGCAGAACTAGCGGGAGCGGGGGGCGGGAGACCCAGTACTTC
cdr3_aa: CASRTSGSGGRETQYF

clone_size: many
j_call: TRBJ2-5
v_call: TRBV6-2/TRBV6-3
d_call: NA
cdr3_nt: TGTGCCAGCAGTTATATGGGGGAGGTTCGGGAGACCCAGTACTTC
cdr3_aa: CASSYMGEVRETQYF

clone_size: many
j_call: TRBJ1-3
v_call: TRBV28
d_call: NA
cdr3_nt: TGTGCCAGCAGTTTACCCGGACAGCACACTGGAAACACCATATATTTT
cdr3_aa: CASSLPGQHTGNTIYF

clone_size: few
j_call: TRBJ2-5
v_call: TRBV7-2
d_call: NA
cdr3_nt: TGTGCCAGCAGCTTAGAGGCCAGGGCGGGGACCCAGTACTTC
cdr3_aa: CASSLEARAGTQYF

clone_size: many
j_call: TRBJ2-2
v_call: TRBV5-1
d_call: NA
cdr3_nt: TGCGCCAGCAGCGGGATAGCCGGGACGGGGCTCTATCGGAACACCGGGGAGCTGTTTTTT
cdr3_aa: CASSGIAGTGLYRNTGELFF

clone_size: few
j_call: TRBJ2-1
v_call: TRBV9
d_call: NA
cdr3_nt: TGTGCCAGCAGCGTAGGAGGGGGGGAGCTAAACAATGAGCAGTTCTTC
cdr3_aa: CASSVGGGELNNEQFF

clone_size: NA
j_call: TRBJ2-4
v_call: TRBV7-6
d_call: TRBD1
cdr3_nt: TGTGCCAGCAGCCCCCCCGACAGGGTTTGGCTCTTC
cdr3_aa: CASSPPDRVWLF